This T cell receptor (beta chain) was observed in a study of blood T cell repertoires in COVID-19. The overall study: Collection of acute and convalescent COVID-19 samples took place in the United States, Italy and Spain. PBMCs, B-cell-depleted T cells, or T cells provided the cDNA or gDNA that made up the material.

Authors' data handling: How many nucleated cells were present was estimated from reference gene primer amplification. Using immunoSEQ multiplex PCR, the repertoire was profiled, and TCRdb retains in-frame clones only, with some absent. The DNA gave D and trimming, while V, J and clone size come from that table. Of some 140,000 clones detected, roughly four fifths appear once; the ten largest clones hold roughly 1.7%. The CDR3 runs 15 residues. V was trimmed by 5 bases and J by 9 bases, leaving 17 bases between them. In germline, CDR1 is MNHNS, CDR2 SASEGT. The rearrangement uses TRBV6-1 and TRBJ1-6, with D perhaps matching TRBD1 (5 bases). This receptor was obtained from an older man with acute or convalescent COVID-19. Sequences were obtained from peripheral blood. CDR3 DNA sequence: TGTGCCAGCAGTCCGGGGGGGGGAAGGAGTTCACCCCTCCACTTT. It codes for CASSPGGGRSSPLHF.